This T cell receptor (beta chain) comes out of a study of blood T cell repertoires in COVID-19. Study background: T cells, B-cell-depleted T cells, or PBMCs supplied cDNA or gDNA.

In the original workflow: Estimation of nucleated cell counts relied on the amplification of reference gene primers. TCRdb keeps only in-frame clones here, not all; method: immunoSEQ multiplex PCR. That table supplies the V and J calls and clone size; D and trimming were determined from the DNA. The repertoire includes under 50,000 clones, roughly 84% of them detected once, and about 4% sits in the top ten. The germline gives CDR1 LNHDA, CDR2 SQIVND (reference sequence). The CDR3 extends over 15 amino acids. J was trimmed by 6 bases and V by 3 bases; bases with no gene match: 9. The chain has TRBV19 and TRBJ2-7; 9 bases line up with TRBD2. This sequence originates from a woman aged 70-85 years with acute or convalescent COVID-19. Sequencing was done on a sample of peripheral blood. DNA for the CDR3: TGTGCCAGTAGTATCGCTCTAGCGGGACCGAGCGAGCAGTACTTC. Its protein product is CASSIALAGPSEQYF.